Here is one T cell receptor (beta chain) with its context. Its specificity is unknown. Here immunoSEQ multiplex PCR was the method, and the copy in TCRdb shows in-frame clones only, minus some. This sample has roughly 42,000 clones; around nine tenths occur once, and the top ten carry about 13%. This entry belongs to a study of OX40 agonist ivuxolimab in advanced cancers. The wider study: It was ivuxolimab, an agonistic anti-OX40 (CD134) antibody, that patients were treated with. All patients had ivuxolimab intravenously every 2 weeks at 0.01 to 10 mg/kg. The mean age was roughly 60 years, ranging from about 20 to 90, with roughly four fifths of participants male.

Whole-study findings and limits: The study observed clonal expansion of CD4+ and CD8+ blood T cells by week 6 at 0.1 to 3.0 mg/kg.

The CDR3 totals 15 residues. Germline-derived CDR1 and CDR2 are LNHDA and SQIVND (reference sequence). After removal of 3 bases from V and 3 bases from J, the junction contained 5 bases not matched to a gene. The rearrangement uses TRBV19 and TRBJ2-7; 10 bases map to TRBD1. Sequenced material: CD4+ or CD8+ T cells sorted from blood, taken in a trial of the OX40 agonist ivuxolimab. The clonotype was recovered from an adult with an advanced solid tumor such as melanoma, head and neck, liver or kidney cancer. The CDR3 nucleotides read TGTGCCAGTAGTATCCCTCGGGACAGGGGCTACGAGCAGTACTTC. Amino acids: CASSIPRDRGYEQYF.